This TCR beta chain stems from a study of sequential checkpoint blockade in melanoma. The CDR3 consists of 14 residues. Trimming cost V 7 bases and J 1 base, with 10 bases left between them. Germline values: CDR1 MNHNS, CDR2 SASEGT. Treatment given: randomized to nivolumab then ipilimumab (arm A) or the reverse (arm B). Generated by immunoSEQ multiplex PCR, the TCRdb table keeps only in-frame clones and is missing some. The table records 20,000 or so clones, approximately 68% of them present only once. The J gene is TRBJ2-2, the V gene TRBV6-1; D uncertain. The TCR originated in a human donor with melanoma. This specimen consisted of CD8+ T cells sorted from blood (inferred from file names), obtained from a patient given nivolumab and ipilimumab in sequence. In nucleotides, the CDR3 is TGTGCCAGCAAGGTCCCAGGGAACACCGGGGAGCTGTTTTTT. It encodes CASKVPGNTGELFF.